These 5 T cell receptor beta chains were all obtained from the same sample, sequenced in a study of early T cells in non-severe SARS-CoV-2 infection. TCRdb reanalysed the 5' RACE reads using MiXCR and keeps one entry per CDR3 protein. This sample yields around 19,000 distinct CDR3 sequences, of which over 4% are seen a single time; under 6% belongs to the top ten. The sequencing input was whole blood. The receptors derive from an adult who was a healthcare worker with PCR-confirmed SARS-CoV-2 infection or an uninfected control (not recorded which).

By its share, this clonotype is medium-sized. V and J are TRBV7-9 and TRBJ2-2, with 7 bases that match TRBD2. Germline V lookup: CDR1 SEHNR, CDR2 FQNEAQ (reference sequence). The CDR3 is 17 amino acids. V was pared by 5 bases and J by 0 bases, with 9 bases of the junction left unmatched. The CDR3 protein is CASSPAGSGSNTGELFF. In DNA, the CDR3 is TGTGCCAGCAGCCCTGCCGGTAGCGGGTCGAACACCGGGGAGCTGTTTTTT.

In this sample, this clonotype turned up a few times. This sequence joins TRBV7-6 and TRBJ1-6; 8 nucleotides line up with TRBD1. The junction had 5 bases not matched to a gene; V was cut back by 3 bases and J by 7 bases. The CDR3 has 15 amino acids. In germline, CDR1 is SGHVS, CDR2 FNYEAQ. The CDR3 DNA sequence: TGTGCCAGCAGCTTTCGGACAGGGTCGAATTCACCCCTCCACTTT. It encodes CASSFRTGSNSPLHF.

This clonotype was detected many times. The rearrangement links TRBV7-8 to TRBJ2-7; D unresolved. The germline CDR1 and CDR2 sequences are SGHVS and FQNEAQ. The CDR3 extends over 13 amino acids. Trimming shortened V by 3 bases and J by 0 bases, and 6 bases separated the two germline ends. The CDR3 reads CASSFGHSYEQYF. The CDR3 DNA is TGTGCCAGCAGCTTTGGCCACTCCTACGAGCAGTACTTC.

This clonotype was picked up many times. The V gene is TRBV28, the J gene TRBJ2-3, with 9 bases matching TRBD2. Germline lookup yields CDR1 MDHEN and CDR2 SYDVKM. There are 16 residues in the CDR3. V dropped 2 bases and J dropped 6; count of bases not matched to a gene: 9. CDR3 sequence reads: CASSLGSGLADDTQYF. The DNA of the CDR3 is TGTGCCAGCAGTTTAGGTTCGGGACTAGCAGATGATACGCAGTATTTT.

This clonotype has ten or more counts. The rearrangement uses TRBV28 and TRBJ2-7; possibly TRBD1 for D (6 bases). Germline loops: CDR1 MDHEN, CDR2 SYDVKM. V was shortened by 2 bases and J by 5 bases, with 10 bases between the two germline ends. This CDR3 region has 13 residues. The CDR3 loop reads CASSLQGTDEQYF. In DNA form, the CDR3 reads TGTGCCAGCAGTTTACAGGGGACGGACGAGCAGTACTTC.